This T cell receptor beta chain appears in the sequencing data of a study of OX40 agonist ivuxolimab in advanced cancers. TCRdb keeps only in-frame clones here, not all; method: immunoSEQ multiplex PCR. This sample carries approximately 90,000 clones, roughly 90% of them seen once, and the ten largest clones take 0.25% to 0.35%. The CDR3 sequence is 18 residues long. Per the germline V gene, CDR1 is SGHVS and CDR2 is FQNEAQ. V gave up 5 bases and J gave up 2 bases; unmatched junction bases: 14. The source was CD4+ or CD8+ T cells sorted from blood, collected in a trial of the OX40 agonist ivuxolimab. V gene TRBV7-8 combines with J gene TRBJ2-3; 9 bases fit TRBD2. The clonotype comes from an adult with an advanced solid tumor such as melanoma, head and neck, liver or kidney cancer. DNA of the CDR3: TGTGCCAGCAGCCCTGGACTAGCGAACCCCCCACTCACAGATACGCAGTATTTT. Amino acids: CASSPGLANPPLTDTQYF.